This paragraph covers one T cell receptor beta chain sequence. Germline V CDR1 and CDR2: SEHNR, FQNEAQ (reference sequence). Between the trimmed V and J ends, which lost 5 bases and 4 bases, there was a span of 11 bases. The CDR3 sequence is 13 residues long. The data were taken from a study of blood T cell repertoires in COVID-19. Profiling relied on immunoSEQ multiplex PCR, and the TCRdb table lists in-frame clones only, not all of them. The sample comprises about 120,000 clones, 86% of which are singletons, and more than 4% rests with the top ten. The sequenced sample consisted of peripheral blood. The chain combines TRBV7-9 with TRBJ1-1, with D possibly being TRBD1 (6 bases). This receptor was taken from a man in his forties or fifties with acute or convalescent COVID-19. The CDR3: CASSGQQGTEAFF. CDR3 sequence (DNA): TGTGCCAGCAGCGGACAACAGGGCACTGAAGCTTTCTTT. Full variable domain (rest looked up from reference TRBV7-9 and TRBJ1-1): DTGVSQNPRHKITKRGQNVTFRCDPISEHNRLYWYRQTLGQGPEFLTYFQNEAQLEKSRLLSDRFSAERPKGSFSTLEIQRTEQGDSAMYLCASSGQQGTEAFFGQGTRLTVV.